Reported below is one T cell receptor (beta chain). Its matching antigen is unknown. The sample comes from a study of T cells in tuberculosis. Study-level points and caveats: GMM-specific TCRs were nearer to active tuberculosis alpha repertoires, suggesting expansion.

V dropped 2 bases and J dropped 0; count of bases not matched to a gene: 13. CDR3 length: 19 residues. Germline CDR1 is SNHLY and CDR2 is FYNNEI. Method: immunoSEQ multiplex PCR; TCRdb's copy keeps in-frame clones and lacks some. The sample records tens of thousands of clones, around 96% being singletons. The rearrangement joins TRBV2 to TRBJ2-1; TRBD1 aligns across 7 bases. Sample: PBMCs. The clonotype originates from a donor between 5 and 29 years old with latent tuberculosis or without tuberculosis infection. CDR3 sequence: CASSELTGRGDFSYNEQFF. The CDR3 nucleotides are TGTGCCAGCAGTGAATTGACAGGGCGAGGGGATTTCTCCTACAATGAGCAGTTCTTC.